This T cell receptor (beta chain) was sequenced for a study of T-cell memory formation after mild COVID-19. Study overall: Clusters of TCRs were largely donor specific.

The TCR alpha and TCR beta cDNA libraries, bearing sample barcodes and UMIs, were generated by 5'RACE using constant-segment primers. TCRdb analysed the 5' RACE reads with MiXCR anew, one entry per CDR3 protein. The sample records fewer than 150,000 distinct CDR3 sequences, 13% to 15% being singletons. Study-wide points: The pre-infection memory compartment contained some responding clones, suggesting cross-reactive memory joined.

Germline lookup yields CDR1 MNHEY and CDR2 SMNVEV (reference sequence). V shed 3 bases and J shed 0 bases, with 6 bases lying between them. The CDR3 extends over 13 amino acids. This clonotype was observed at least ten times. Its antigen is currently unknown. The specimen was PBMCs or a T cell subset sorted from them (not recorded which). This sequence originates from an adult woman who had mild COVID-19 (a few samples of this study predate the infection). Cell type and time point are not known. The V and J genes are TRBV27 and TRBJ2-7, with D hard to call. The DNA for the CDR3 is TGTGCCAGCAGTTTCTTAAGCTCCTACGAGCAGTACTTC. This translates into CASSFLSSYEQYF.